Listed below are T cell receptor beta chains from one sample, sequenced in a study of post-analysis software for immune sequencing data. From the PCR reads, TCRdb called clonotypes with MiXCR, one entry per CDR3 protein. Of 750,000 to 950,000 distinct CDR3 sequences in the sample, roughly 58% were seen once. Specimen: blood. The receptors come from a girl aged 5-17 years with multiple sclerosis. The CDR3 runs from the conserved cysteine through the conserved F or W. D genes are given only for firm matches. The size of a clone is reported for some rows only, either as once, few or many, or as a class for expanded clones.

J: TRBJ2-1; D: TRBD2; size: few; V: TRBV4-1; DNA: TGCGCCAGCAACCGTCCCGGGACTAGCGTGTACAATGAGCAGTTCTTC; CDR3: CASNRPGTSVYNEQFF
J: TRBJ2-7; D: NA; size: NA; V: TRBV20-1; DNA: TGCAGTGCTAGGTTCAGTCCCTACGAGCAGTACTTC; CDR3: CSARFSPYEQYF
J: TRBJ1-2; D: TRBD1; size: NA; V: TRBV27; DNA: TGTGCCAGCAGTCCCGCGGGACAGGGATCCTATGGCTACACCTTC; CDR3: CASSPAGQGSYGYTF
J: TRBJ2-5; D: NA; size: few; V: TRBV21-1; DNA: TGTGCCAGCATCCTGGGGACAGATACTTTAGGGACCCAGTACTTC; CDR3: CASILGTDTLGTQYF
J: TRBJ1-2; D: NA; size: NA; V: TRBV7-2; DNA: TGTGCCAGCAGCTCCTCGGGGGCAGGGGTAATCTATGGCTACACCTTC; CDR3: CASSSSGAGVIYGYTF
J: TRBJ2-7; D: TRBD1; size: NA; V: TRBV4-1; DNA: TGCGCCAGCAGCCAATTAGACAGGGGTCACGAGCAGTACTTC; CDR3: CASSQLDRGHEQYF
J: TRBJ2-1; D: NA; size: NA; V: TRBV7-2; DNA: TGTGCCAGCAGCTTAGCGGTGGGTGGCCGGGGTGAGCAGTTCTTC; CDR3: CASSLAVGGRGEQFF
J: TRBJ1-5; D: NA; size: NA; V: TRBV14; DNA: TGTGCCAGCAGCCAGGAGCGCAATCAGCCCCAGCATTTT; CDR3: CASSQERNQPQHF
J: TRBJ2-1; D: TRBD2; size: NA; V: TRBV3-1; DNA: TGTGCCAGCAGCGCTCGAGTCCTGCTAGCGGGAGAGGTTGAGCAGTTCTTC; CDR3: CASSARVLLAGEVEQFF
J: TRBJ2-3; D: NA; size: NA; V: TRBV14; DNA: TGTGCCAGCAGCCAACTGTCTAGAAGCACAGATACGCAGTATTTT; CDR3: CASSQLSRSTDTQYF
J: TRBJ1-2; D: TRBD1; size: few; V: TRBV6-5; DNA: TGTGCCAGCAGCGGACAGGGGGCGATCCCCTATGGCTACACCTTC; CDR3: CASSGQGAIPYGYTF
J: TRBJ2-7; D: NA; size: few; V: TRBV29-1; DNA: TGCAGCGTTGAAGAGCGGCGGGTAAACGGCGGGGAGCAGTACTTC; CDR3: CSVEERRVNGGEQYF
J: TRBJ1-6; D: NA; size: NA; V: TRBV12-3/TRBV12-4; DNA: TGTGCCAGCAGCCGCCTAGGGGGTAATTCACCCCTCCACTTT; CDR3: CASSRLGGNSPLHF
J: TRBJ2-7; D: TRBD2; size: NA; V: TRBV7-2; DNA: TGTGCCAGCAGCTTAGAGGCGCGGGGGGGGTCCGAGCAGTACTTC; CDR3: CASSLEARGGSEQYF
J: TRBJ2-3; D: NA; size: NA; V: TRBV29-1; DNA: TGCAGCGTTGAAGATCTGGGGGTCACAGATACGCAGTATTTT; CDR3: CSVEDLGVTDTQYF
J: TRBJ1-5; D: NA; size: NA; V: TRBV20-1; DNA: TGCAGTGCTAGTATGGGGATTCAGCCCCAGCATTTT; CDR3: CSASMGIQPQHF
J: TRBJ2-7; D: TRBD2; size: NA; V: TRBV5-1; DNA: TGCGCCAGCAGGCAGGGGACTAGCGGGGCTATCTACGAGCAGTACTTC; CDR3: CASRQGTSGAIYEQYF
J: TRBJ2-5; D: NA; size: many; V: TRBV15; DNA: TGTGCCACCAGTACGGGGGGCCCGCAAGAGACCCAGTACTTC; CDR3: CATSTGGPQETQYF
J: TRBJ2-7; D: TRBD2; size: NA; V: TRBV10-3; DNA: TGTGCCATCAGTGGGACTAGCGGGAGTCAGTCCTACGAGCAGTACTTC; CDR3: CAISGTSGSQSYEQYF
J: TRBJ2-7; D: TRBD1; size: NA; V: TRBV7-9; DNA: TGTGCCAGCAGACCCGGGGACAGGCTCTACGAGCAGTACTTC; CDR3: CASRPGDRLYEQYF
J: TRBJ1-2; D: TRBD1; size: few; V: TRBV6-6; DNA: TGTGCCAGCAGTTACCCGACAGGGGCGGACTATGGCTACACCTTC; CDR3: CASSYPTGADYGYTF
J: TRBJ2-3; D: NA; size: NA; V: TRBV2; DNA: TGTGCCAGCATGAGCGGAACGGGCACAGATACGCAGTGTTTT; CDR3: CASMSGTGTDTQCF
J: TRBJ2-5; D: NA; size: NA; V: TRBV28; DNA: TGTGCCAGCAGTCCCCGGGAGTTGGGCCAGTACTTC; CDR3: CASSPRELGQYF
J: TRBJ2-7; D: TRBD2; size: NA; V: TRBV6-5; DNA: TGTGCCAGCAGCCCCGGACTAGCGGCTCCAGGGCAGTACTTC; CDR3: CASSPGLAAPGQYF
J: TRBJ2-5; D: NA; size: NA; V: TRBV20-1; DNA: TGCAGTGCCCACCGGGGGGCCCCGTACCAAGAGACCCAGTACTTC; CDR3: CSAHRGAPYQETQYF
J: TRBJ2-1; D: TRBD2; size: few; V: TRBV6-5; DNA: TGTGCCAGCTCGACTAGCGGTCCCGTTAATGAGCAGTTCTTC; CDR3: CASSTSGPVNEQFF
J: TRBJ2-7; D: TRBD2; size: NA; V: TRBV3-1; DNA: TGTGCCAGCAGCCACCAACTAGCGGTGTCCTACGAGCAGTACTTC; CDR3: CASSHQLAVSYEQYF
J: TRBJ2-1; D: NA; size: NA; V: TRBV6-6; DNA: TGTGCCAGCACCCGCCAACATGAGCAGTTCTTC; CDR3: CASTRQHEQFF
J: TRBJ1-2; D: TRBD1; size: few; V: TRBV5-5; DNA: TGTGCCAGCAGCTACTTAATTAGGACAGGGGGCTACACCTTC; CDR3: CASSYLIRTGGYTF
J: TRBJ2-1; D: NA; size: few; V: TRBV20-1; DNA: TGCAGTGCTAGGAGCCTCAGGGCACACAATGAGCAGTTCTTC; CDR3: CSARSLRAHNEQFF
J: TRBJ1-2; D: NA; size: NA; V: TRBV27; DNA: TGTGCCAGCAGTTTATCCGGAGGGGGGATGGTTGGCTACACCTTC; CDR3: CASSLSGGGMVGYTF
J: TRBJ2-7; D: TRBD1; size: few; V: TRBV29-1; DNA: TGCAGCGTTGGGCTCCTACAGGGGGCAAAAGAGCAGTACTTC; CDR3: CSVGLLQGAKEQYF
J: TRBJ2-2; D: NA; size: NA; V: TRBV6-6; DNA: TGTGCCAGCAGTTACCACGCCGGGGAGCTGTTTTTT; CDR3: CASSYHAGELFF
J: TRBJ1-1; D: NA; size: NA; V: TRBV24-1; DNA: TGTGCCGCCCCTAGGACAGAGGTGAGCACTGAAGCTTTCTTT; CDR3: CAAPRTEVSTEAFF
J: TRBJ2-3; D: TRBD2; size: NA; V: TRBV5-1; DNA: TGCGCCAGCAGCTTGGGCATAGCGGGGGGAAGCACAGATACGCAGTATTTT; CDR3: CASSLGIAGGSTDTQYF